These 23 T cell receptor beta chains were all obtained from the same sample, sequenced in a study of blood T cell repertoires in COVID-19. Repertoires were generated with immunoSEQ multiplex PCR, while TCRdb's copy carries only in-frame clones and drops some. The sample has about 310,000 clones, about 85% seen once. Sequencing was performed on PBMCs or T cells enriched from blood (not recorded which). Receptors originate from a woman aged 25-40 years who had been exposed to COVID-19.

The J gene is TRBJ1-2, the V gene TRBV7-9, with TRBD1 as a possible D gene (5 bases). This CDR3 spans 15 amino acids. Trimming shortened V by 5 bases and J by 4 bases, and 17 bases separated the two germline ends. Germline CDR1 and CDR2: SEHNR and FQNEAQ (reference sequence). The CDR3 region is CASSQRPGRTYGYTF. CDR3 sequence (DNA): TGTGCCAGCAGCCAAAGGCCAGGGAGGACCTATGGCTACACCTTC.

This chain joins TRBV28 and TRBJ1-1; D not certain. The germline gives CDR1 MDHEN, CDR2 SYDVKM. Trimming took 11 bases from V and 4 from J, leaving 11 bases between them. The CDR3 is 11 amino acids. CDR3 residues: CASMAGTEAFF. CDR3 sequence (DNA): TGTGCCTCAATGGCGGGCACTGAAGCTTTCTTT.

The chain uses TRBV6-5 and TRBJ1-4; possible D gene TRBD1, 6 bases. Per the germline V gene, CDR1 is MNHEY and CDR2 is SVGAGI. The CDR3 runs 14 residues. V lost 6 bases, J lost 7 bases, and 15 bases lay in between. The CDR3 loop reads CASSLRGAGEKLFF. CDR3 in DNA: TGTGCCAGCAGCCTCCGGGGGGCGGGTGAAAAACTGTTTTTT.

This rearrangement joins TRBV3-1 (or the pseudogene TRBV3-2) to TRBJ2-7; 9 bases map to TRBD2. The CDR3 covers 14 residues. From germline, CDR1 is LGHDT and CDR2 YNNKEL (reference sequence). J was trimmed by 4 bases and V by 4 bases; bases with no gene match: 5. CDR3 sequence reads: CASSLSGGQYEQYF. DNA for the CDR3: TGTGCCAGCAGCCTCAGCGGGGGGCAATACGAGCAGTACTTC.

The CDR3 nucleotides are TGTGCCGTATCGTCTTCTGGGGGGGGGACAGATACGCAGTATTTT. Protein product: CAVSSSGGGTDTQYF. The chain employs TRBV3-1 (or the pseudogene TRBV3-2) and TRBJ2-3; TRBD2 matches at 7 bases. CDR3 length equals 15 residues. Germline-derived CDR1 and CDR2 are LGHDT and YNNKEL (reference sequence). V trimming: 11 bases; J trimming: 3 bases; junction bases outside the gene matches: 14.

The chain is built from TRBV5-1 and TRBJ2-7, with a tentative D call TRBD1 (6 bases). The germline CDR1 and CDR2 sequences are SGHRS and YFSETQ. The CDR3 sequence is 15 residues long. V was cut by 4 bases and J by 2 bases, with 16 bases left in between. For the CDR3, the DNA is TGCGCCAGCAGCGAAGGCGACAGGCCTCCCTACGAGCAGTACTTC. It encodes CASSEGDRPPYEQYF.

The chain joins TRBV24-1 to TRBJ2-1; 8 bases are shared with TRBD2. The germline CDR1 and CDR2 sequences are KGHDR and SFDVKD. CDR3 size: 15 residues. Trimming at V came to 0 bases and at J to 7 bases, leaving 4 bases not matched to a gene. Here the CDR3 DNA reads TGTGCCACCAGTGATTTGAGCGGGAGTTTTAATGAGCAGTTCTTC. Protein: CATSDLSGSFNEQFF.

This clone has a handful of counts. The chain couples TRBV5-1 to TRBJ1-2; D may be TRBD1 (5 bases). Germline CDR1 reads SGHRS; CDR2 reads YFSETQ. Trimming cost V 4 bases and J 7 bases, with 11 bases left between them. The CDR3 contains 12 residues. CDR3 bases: TGCGCCAGCAGCCAAGGGGCGAGTGGCTACACCTTC. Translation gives CASSQGASGYTF.

The CDR3 reads CASSYGHSYGYTF. CDR3 in DNA: TGTGCCAGCAGTTACGGACACTCTTATGGCTACACCTTC. The rearrangement joins TRBV12-3 or TRBV12-4 to TRBJ1-2; TRBD1 might be the D (5 bases). The V gene lost 4 bases and the J gene lost 5 bases, with 11 bases spanning the gap. The CDR3 sequence is 13 residues long.

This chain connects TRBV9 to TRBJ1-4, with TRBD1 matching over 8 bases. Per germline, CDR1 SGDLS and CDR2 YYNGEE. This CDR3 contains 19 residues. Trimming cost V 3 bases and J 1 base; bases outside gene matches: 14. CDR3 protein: CASSARTGLSERTNEKLFF. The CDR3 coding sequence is TGTGCCAGCAGCGCTCGGACAGGGTTAAGTGAGCGAACTAATGAAAAACTGTTTTTT.

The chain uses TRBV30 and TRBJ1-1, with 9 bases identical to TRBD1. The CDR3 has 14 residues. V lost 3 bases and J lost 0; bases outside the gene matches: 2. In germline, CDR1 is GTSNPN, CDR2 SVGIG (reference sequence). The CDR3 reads CAWRTGGLNTEAFF. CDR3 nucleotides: TGTGCCTGGAGGACAGGGGGGTTGAACACTGAAGCTTTCTTT.

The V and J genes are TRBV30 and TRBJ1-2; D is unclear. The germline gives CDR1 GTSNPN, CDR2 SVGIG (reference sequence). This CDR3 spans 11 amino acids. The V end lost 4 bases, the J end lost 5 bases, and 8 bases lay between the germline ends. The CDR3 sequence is CAWTESYGYTF. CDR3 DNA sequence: TGTGCCTGGACCGAGAGTTATGGCTACACCTTC.

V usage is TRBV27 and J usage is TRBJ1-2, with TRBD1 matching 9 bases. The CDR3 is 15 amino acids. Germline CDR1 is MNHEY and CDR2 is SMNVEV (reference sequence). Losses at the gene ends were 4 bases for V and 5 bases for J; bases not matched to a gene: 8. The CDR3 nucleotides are TGTGCCAGCAGTTCCTCGGACAGGGGACCATATGGCTACACCTTC. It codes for CASSSSDRGPYGYTF.

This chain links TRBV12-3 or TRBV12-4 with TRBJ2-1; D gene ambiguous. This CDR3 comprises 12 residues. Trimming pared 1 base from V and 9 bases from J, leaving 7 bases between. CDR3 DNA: TGTGCCAGCAGTTTAGGGAGCAGTGAGCAGTTCTTC. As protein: CASSLGSSEQFF.

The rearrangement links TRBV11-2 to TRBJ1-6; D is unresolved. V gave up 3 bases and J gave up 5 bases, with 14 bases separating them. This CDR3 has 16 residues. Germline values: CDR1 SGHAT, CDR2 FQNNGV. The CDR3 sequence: CASSFAEVTNNSPLHF. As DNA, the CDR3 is TGTGCCAGCAGCTTTGCGGAAGTTACAAATAATTCACCCCTCCACTTT.

CDR3: CASSFIGGNMNTEAFF. For the CDR3, the DNA is TGTGCCAGCAGCTTTATTGGGGGGAACATGAACACTGAAGCTTTCTTT. The chain combines TRBV5-8 with TRBJ1-1, with a tentative D call TRBD1 (5 bases). Germline V gene data show CDR1 as SGHTS and CDR2 as YDEGEE. V lost 2 bases and J 0 bases, leaving 14 bases between the germline ends. CDR3 size: 16 residues.

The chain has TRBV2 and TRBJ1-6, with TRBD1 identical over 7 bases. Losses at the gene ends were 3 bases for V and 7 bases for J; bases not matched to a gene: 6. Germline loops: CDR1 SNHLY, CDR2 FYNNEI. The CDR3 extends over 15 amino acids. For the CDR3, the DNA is TGTGCCAGCAGTGAGGCCGGGACAGAGAATTCACCCCTCCACTTT. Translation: CASSEAGTENSPLHF.

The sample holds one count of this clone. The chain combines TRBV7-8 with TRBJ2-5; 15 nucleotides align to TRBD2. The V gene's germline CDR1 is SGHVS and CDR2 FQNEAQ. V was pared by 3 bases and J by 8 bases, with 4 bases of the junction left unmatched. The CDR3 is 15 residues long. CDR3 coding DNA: TGTGCCAGCAGCTTGGGACTAGCGGGGGGACAAACCCAGTACTTC. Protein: CASSLGLAGGQTQYF.

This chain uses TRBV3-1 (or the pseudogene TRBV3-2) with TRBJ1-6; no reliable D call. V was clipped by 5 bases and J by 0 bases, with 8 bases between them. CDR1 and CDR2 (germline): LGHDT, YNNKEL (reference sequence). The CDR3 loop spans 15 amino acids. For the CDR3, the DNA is TGTGCCAGCAGCTACGATAGCTCCTATAATTCACCCCTCCACTTT. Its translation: CASSYDSSYNSPLHF.

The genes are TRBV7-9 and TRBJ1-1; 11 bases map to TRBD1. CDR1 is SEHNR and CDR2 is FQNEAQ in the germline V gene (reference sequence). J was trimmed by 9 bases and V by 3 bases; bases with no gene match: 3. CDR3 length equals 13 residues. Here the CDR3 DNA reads TGTGCCAGCAGCTTGGGGGACAGGGGGAAAGCTTTCTTT. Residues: CASSLGDRGKAFF. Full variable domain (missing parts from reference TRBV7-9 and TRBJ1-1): DTGVSQNPRHKITKRGQNVTFRCDPISEHNRLYWYRQTLGQGPEFLTYFQNEAQLEKSRLLSDRFSAERPKGSFSTLEIQRTEQGDSAMYLCASSLGDRGKAFFGQGTRLTVV.

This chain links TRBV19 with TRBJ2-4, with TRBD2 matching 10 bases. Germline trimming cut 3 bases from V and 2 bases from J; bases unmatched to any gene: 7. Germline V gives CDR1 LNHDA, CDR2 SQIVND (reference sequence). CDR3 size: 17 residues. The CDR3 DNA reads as TGTGCCAGTAGTATGTCTAGCGGGAGAGGTACCAAAAACATTCAGTACTTC. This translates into CASSMSSGRGTKNIQYF.

The CDR3 loop reads CASSSTRGTGNTIYF. The CDR3 DNA sequence: TGTGCCAGCAGCTCGACACGGGGGACTGGAAACACCATATATTTT. The chain links TRBV5-4 to TRBJ1-3; D may be TRBD1 (5 bases). V gave up 3 bases and J gave up 2 bases, with 12 bases separating them. Germline V gives CDR1 SGHNT, CDR2 YYREEE (reference sequence). The CDR3 consists of 15 residues.

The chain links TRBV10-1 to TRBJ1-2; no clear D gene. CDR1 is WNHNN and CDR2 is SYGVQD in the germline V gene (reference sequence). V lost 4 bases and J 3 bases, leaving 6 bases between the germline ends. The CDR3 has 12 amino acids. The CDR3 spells CASSATDYGYTF. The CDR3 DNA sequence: TGCGCCAGCAGTGCAACAGACTATGGCTACACCTTC.